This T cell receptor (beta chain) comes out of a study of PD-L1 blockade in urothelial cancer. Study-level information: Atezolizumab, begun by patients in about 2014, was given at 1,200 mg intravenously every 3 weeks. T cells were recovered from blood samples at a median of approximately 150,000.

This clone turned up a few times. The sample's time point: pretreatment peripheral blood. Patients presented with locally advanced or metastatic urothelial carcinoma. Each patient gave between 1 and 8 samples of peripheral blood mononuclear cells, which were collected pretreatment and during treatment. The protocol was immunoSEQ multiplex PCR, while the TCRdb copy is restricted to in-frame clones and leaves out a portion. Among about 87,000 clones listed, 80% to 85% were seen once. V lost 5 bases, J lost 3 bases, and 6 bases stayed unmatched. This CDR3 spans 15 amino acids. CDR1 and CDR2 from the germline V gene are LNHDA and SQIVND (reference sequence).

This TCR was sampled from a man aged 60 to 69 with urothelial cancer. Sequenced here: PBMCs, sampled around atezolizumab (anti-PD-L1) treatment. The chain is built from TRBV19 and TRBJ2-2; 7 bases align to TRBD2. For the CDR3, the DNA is TGTGCCAGTAGTTCCCAGCGGGACCACACCGGGGAGCTGTTTTTT. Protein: CASSSQRDHTGELFF.